One and the same sample provided the 9 T cell receptor beta chains below, sequenced in a study of long-term antiretroviral therapy in people with HIV. Survey level was the resolution at which the v3.0 immunoSEQ assay ran. Clones were sequenced by immunoSEQ multiplex PCR, and TCRdb holds only the in-frame ones, with some missing. The sample has about 10,000 clones; approximately 90% are singletons. Material: unsorted PBMCs, obtained 0.2 years before starting antiretroviral therapy. Every receptor here comes from a woman aged 40 to 55 with HIV.

The chain links TRBV15 to TRBJ1-5, with D possibly TRBD1 on 6 matching bases. Per germline, CDR1 LNHNV and CDR2 YYDKDF (reference sequence). The germline V and J ends were trimmed by 0 bases and 4 bases, with 16 bases remaining between them. The CDR3 loop spans 17 amino acids. The DNA of the CDR3 is TGTGCCACCAGCAGAGATAGGGTCACACAGGGTAATCAGCCCCAGCATTTT. As protein: CATSRDRVTQGNQPQHF.

Concerning this clone itself: The junction departs from the called germline gene at one end, perhaps through a read error. The rearrangement joins TRBV7-7 to TRBJ2-2; tentatively, D is TRBD1 or TRBD2 (6 bases each). Germline CDR1 reads SSHAT; CDR2 reads FNYEAQ (reference sequence). The CDR3 has 14 residues. This CDR3 is CASSLSGAAGELFF. In DNA, the CDR3 is TGTGCTAGCAGCTTATCGGGGGCGGCCGGGGAGCTGTTTTTT.

The genes are TRBV5-6 and TRBJ1-2; possible D gene TRBD1, 6 bases. With 1 base removed from V and 5 bases from J, the gap between germline ends came to 18 bases. Germline values: CDR1 SGHDT, CDR2 YYEEEE. The CDR3 length is 16 residues. DNA of the CDR3: TGTGCCAGCAGCTTGTTACAGGGTGAAAGGGGATATGGCTACACCTTC. Translation: CASSLLQGERGYGYTF.

The V call is TRBV7-8, the J call TRBJ1-5, with 11 bases matching TRBD1. V shed 0 bases and J 2 bases; nucleotides not matched to a gene: 6. Per the germline V gene, CDR1 is SGHVS and CDR2 is FQNEAQ. The CDR3 contains 18 residues. The CDR3 loop is CASSLAGTGGVGNQPQHF. The CDR3 DNA reads as TGTGCCAGCAGCTTAGCTGGGACAGGGGGTGTGGGCAATCAGCCCCAGCATTTT.

V usage is TRBV5-6 and J usage is TRBJ1-4, with D unclear. Trimming shortened V by 1 base and J by 5 bases, and 6 bases separated the two germline ends. The CDR3 is 13 amino acids. Germline V gives CDR1 SGHDT, CDR2 YYEEEE. CDR3 residues: CASSLSPNEKLFF. CDR3 bases: TGTGCCAGCAGCTTGTCTCCAAATGAAAAACTGTTTTTT. The variable domain in full, completed from reference TRBV5-6 and TRBJ1-4, reads DAGVTQSPTHLIKTRGQQVTLRCSPKSGHDTVSWYQQALGQGPQFIFQYYEEEERQRGNFPDRFSGHQFPNYSSELNVNALLLGDSALYLCASSLSPNEKLFFGSGTQLSVL.

The genes are TRBV7-9 and TRBJ1-2, with 8 bases matching TRBD1. CDR3 length: 15 residues. CDR1 and CDR2 from the germline V gene are SEHNR and FQNEAQ (reference sequence). The V gene end was trimmed by 5 bases and the J gene end by 1 base; junction bases not matched to a gene: 6. In DNA, the CDR3 is TGTGCCAGCAGCCCTACAGGGGGATTTAACTATGGCTACACCTTC. Amino acids: CASSPTGGFNYGYTF.

This chain connects TRBV13 to TRBJ1-1; TRBD1 is a possible D gene (5 bases). CDR1 and CDR2 from the germline V gene are PRHDT and FYEKMQ (reference sequence). The germline V and J ends were trimmed by 5 bases and 4 bases, with 14 bases remaining between them. The CDR3 sequence is 14 residues long. For the CDR3, the DNA is TGTGCCAGCAGCATCGGGACGGTGGGCACTGAAGCTTTCTTT. Translation: CASSIGTVGTEAFF.

The V call is TRBV7-9, the J call TRBJ2-3; possibly TRBD2 for D (6 bases). The CDR3 loop spans 16 amino acids. Trimming removed 3 bases at V and 1 base at J, with 14 bases between. CDR1 is SEHNR, CDR2 FQNEAQ, per germline (reference sequence). This chain's CDR3 is CASSFPERVGTDTQYF. CDR3 in DNA: TGTGCCAGCAGCTTTCCGGAGCGGGTGGGCACAGATACGCAGTATTTT.

V gene TRBV18 combines with J gene TRBJ1-5, with TRBD1 matching over 7 bases. V lost 3 bases, J lost 3 bases, and 5 bases stayed unmatched. The CDR3 contains 15 residues. Germline values: CDR1 KGHSH, CDR2 LQKENI. For the CDR3, the DNA is TGTGCCAGCTCACCGGTACAGGGGCCCAATCAGCCCCAGCATTTT. Encoded protein: CASSPVQGPNQPQHF.